The clone carrying this T cell receptor (beta chain) turned up a few times. Its antigen is unknown. TCRdb's table, derived via immunoSEQ multiplex PCR, lists solely in-frame clones and lacks some. The sample yields about 97,000 clones, 87% seen once. The entry originates in a study of T cell responses to AZD1222 COVID-19 vaccine. Study findings and constraints: Dominant CD4 TCR responses targeted spike regions 160-218 and 743-854. Clonal diversity was possibly underestimated, and white British individuals and females predominated among donors.

The V and J ends lost 3 bases and 0 bases respectively, with 9 bases between them. CDR3 size: 15 residues. The germline V gene encodes CDR1 SGHTA and CDR2 FQGNSA. The chain uses TRBV7-2 and TRBJ2-1, with D tentatively TRBD1 or TRBD2 (5 bases each). Sequencing used peripheral blood, obtained 28 days after the second AZD1222 dose. The sequence came from an adult who received the AZD1222 COVID-19 vaccine. CDR3 DNA: TGTGCCAGCAGCTTTTCAGGGAGCTCCTACAATGAGCAGTTCTTC. Its translation is CASSFSGSSYNEQFF.